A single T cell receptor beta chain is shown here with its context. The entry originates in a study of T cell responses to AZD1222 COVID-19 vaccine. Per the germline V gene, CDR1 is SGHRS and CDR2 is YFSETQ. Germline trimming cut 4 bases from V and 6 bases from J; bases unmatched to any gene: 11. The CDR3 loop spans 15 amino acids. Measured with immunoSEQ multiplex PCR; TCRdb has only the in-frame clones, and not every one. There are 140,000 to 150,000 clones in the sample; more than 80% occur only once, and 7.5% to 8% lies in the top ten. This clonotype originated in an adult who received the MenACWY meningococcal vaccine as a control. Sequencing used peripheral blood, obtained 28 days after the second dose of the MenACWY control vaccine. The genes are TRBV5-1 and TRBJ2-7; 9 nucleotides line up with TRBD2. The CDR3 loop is CASSRDGAGGVEQYF. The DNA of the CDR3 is TGCGCCAGCAGCCGTGACGGGGCGGGAGGGGTCGAGCAGTACTTC.